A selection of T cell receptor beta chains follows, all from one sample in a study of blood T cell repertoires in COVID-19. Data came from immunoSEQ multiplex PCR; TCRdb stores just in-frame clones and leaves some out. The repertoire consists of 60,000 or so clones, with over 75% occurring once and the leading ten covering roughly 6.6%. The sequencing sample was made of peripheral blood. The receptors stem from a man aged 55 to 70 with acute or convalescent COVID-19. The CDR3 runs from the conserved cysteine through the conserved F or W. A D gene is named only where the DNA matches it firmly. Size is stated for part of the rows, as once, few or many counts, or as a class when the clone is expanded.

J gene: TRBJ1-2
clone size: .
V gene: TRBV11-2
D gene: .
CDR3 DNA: TGTGCCAGCAGCTTAGCCCAGGGAACCTATGGCTACACCTTC
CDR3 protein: CASSLAQGTYGYTF

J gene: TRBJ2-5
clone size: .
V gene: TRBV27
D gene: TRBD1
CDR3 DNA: TGTGCCAGCAGTTTACTGACAGGGGCCGAGACCCAGTACTTC
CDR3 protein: CASSLLTGAETQYF

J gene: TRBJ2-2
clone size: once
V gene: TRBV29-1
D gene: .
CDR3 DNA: TGCAGCGTTGAAGATCCCTACAGAAAGAACACCGGGGAGCTGTTTTTT
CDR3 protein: CSVEDPYRKNTGELFF

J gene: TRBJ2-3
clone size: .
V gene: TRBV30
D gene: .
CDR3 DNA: TGTGCCTGGAGTCCCCGGGGTAGCACAGATACGCAGTATTTT
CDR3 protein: CAWSPRGSTDTQYF

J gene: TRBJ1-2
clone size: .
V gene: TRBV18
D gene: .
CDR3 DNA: TGTGCCAGCTCACCACCGTCCCAACAGGGTACTGGCTACACCTTC
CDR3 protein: CASSPPSQQGTGYTF

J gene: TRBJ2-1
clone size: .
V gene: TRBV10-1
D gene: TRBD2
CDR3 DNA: TGCGCCAGCAGTGGGACTAGCGGGGGGGGATCCTACAATGAGCAGTTCTTC
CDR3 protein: CASSGTSGGGSYNEQFF

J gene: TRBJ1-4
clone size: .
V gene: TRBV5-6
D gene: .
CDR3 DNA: TGTGCCAGCAGCTTGAGGCAGGGCTGGGGCCAAAAACTGTTTTTT
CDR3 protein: CASSLRQGWGQKLFF

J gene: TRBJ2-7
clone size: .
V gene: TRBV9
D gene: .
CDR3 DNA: TGTGCCAGCAGCACGCGAGGAGGTCGAGGCTACGAGCAGTACTTC
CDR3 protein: CASSTRGGRGYEQYF

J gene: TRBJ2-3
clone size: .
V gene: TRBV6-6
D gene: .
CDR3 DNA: TGTGCCAGCAGGCGAGGGACTCCGGATACGCAGTATTTT
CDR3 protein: CASRRGTPDTQYF

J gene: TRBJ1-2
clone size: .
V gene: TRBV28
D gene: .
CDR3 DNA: TGTGCCAGCAGAGGATCCCAGACAGGTCTGAGGGGCTACACCTTC
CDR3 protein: CASRGSQTGLRGYTF

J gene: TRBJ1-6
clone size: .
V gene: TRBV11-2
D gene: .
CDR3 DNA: TGTGCCAGCAGCTCCGGGGTCCTAAATTCACCCCTCCACTTT
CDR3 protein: CASSSGVLNSPLHF

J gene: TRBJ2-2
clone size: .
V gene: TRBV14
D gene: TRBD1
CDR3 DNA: TGTGCCAGCAGCCAGATACAGGGGGCTTTAACCGGGGAGCTGTTTTTT
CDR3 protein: CASSQIQGALTGELFF

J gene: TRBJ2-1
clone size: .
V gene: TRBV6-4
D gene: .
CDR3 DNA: TGTGCCAGCAGTGACTCGGGGGGGCCTCGGCAGTTCTTC
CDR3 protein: CASSDSGGPRQFF

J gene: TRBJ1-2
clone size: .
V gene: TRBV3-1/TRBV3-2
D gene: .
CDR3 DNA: TGTGCCAGCAGCCCCGGACAGAGCTATGGCTACACCTTC
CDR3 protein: CASSPGQSYGYTF

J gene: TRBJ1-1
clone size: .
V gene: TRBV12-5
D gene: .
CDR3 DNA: TGTGCTAGTGGTCTAGGGGGGGGGAACACTGAAGCTTTCTTT
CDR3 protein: CASGLGGGNTEAFF

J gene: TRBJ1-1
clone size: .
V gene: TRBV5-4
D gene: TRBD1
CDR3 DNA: TGTGCCAGCAGCTCCCAGGGGGGATTGAACACTGAAGCTTTCTTT
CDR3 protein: CASSSQGGLNTEAFF

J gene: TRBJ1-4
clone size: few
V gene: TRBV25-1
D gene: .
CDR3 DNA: TGTGCCAGCAGTGAAATGGAGGGCCGAGGGGCTAGTGAAAAACTGTTTTTT
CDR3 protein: CASSEMEGRGASEKLFF

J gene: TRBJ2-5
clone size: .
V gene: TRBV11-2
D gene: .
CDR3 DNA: TGTGCCAGCAGCTCGACCGGACAGCAAGAGACCCAGTACTTC
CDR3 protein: CASSSTGQQETQYF

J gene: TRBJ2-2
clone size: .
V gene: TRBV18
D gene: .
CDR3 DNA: TGTGCCAGCTCACCACCGGCCGTTCATCGGGACACCGGGGAGCTGTTTTTT
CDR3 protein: CASSPPAVHRDTGELFF

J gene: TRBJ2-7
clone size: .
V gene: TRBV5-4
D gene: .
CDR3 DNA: TGTGCCAGCAGGCCGTCGGGCAGGGTCTACGAGCAGTACTTC
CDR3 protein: CASRPSGRVYEQYF

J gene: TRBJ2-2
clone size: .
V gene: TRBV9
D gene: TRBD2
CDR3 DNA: TGTGCCAGCAGCTTTAGGACTAGCGGAACCGGGGAGCTGTTTTTT
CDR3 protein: CASSFRTSGTGELFF

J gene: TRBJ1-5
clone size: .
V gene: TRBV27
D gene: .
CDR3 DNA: TGTGCCAGCAGTCCCCGGGATCCGAGGCAGCCCCAGCATTTT
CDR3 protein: CASSPRDPRQPQHF

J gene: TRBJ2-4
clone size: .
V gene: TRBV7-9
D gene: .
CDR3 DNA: TGTGCCAGCAGCTCGACAGGGACTAAAAACATTCAGTACTTC
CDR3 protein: CASSSTGTKNIQYF

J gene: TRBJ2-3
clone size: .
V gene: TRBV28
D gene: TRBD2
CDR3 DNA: TGTGCCAGCAGTCCCGGACTAGCGGGGGGGCTGTACACAGATACGCAGTATTTT
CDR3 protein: CASSPGLAGGLYTDTQYF

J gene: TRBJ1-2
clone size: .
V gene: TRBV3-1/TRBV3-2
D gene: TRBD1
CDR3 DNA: TGTGCCAGCAGCCAACTCGGGACAGGGGGATTAGACTATGGCTACACCTTC
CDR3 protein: CASSQLGTGGLDYGYTF

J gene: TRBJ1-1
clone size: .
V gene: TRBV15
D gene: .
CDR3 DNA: TGTGCCACCAGCAGAGAGAGCGAGAACACTGAAGCTTTCTTT
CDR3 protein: CATSRESENTEAFF

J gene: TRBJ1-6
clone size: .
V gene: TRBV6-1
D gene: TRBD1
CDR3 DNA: TGTGCCAGCAGTGGGTGGGGACAGGGGGCCTCGTCGGGGAATTCACCCCTCCACTTT
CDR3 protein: CASSGWGQGASSGNSPLHF

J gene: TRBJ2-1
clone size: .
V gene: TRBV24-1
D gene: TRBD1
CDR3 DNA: TGTGCCACCAGTGATTCCCAGGACAGGGGGCCGGACAATGAGCAGTTCTTC
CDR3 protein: CATSDSQDRGPDNEQFF

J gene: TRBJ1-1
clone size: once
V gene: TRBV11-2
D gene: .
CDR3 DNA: TGTGCCAGCAGCTTAGGGGCGGGGGACACTGAAGCTTTCTTT
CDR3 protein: CASSLGAGDTEAFF

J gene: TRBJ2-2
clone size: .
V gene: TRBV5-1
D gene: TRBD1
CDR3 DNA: TGCGCCAGCAGCTCACTCAACACAGGGGACACCGGGGAGCTGTTTTTT
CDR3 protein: CASSSLNTGDTGELFF

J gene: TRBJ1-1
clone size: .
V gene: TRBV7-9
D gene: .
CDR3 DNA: TGTGCCCCGGGGGAACCGGGGGGCGGAAAGGCCACTGAAGCTTTCTTT
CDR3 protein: CAPGEPGGGKATEAFF

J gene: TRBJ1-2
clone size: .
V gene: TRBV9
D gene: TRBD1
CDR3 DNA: TGTGCCAGCAGCGCGGACAGGGCAGGGGGTGGCTACACCTTC
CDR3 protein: CASSADRAGGGYTF

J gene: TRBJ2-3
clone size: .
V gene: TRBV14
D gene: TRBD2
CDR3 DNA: TGTGCCAGCAGTGCTTACCAGCGGGGGGGCCTAAGCACAGATACGCAGTATTTT
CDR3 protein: CASSAYQRGGLSTDTQYF

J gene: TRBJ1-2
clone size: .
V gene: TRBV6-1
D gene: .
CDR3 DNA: TGTGCCAGCAGTGAAGGAGCCAACAGGGACTATGGCTACACCTTC
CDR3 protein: CASSEGANRDYGYTF

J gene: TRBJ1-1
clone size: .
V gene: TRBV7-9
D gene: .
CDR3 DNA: TGTGCCAGCAGCCAGACAGAAGCTTTCTTT
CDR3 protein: CASSQTEAFF

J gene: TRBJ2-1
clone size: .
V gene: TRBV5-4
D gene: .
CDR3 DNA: TGTGCCAGCAGCTTGCAGGGCTCCTACAATGAGCAGTTCTTC
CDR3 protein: CASSLQGSYNEQFF

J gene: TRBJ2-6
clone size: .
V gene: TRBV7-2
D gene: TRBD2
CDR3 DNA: TGTGCCAGCAGCCAAACTAGCGGGGGGAACTCTGGGGCCAACGTCCTGACTTTC
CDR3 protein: CASSQTSGGNSGANVLTF

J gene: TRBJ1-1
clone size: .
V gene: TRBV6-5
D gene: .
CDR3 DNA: TGTGCCAGCAATCCCGGGGGTTACACTGAAGCTTTCTTT
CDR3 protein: CASNPGGYTEAFF

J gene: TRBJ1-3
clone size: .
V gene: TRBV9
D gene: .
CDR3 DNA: TGTGCCAGCAGCGTAGGTCGCGGGGGGCTAGGGGGAAACACCATATATTTT
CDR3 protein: CASSVGRGGLGGNTIYF

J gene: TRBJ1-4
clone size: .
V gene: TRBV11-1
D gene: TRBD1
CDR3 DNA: TGTGCCAGCAGCTACTGGACAGGGGGCAAAGGAAAACTGTTTTTT
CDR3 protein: CASSYWTGGKGKLFF

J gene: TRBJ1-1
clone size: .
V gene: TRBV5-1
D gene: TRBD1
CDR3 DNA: TGCGCCAGCAGCCACGCAGGACAGGCTGGGAACACTGAAGCTTTCTTT
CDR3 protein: CASSHAGQAGNTEAFF

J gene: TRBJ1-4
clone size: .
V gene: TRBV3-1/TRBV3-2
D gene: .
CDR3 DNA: TGTGCCAGCAGCCAAGGCGGACGGGAGATCCAACTGTTTTTT
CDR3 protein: CASSQGGREIQLFF

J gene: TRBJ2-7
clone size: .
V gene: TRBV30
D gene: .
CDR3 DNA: TGTGCCTGGAGAGAGACAGAAAATGGCGAGCAGTACTTC
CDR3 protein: CAWRETENGEQYF

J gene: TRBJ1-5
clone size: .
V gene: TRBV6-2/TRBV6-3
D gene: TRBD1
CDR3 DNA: TGTGCCAGCAGCGCCCGGGACAGGGGCGATCAGCCCCAGCATTTT
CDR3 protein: CASSARDRGDQPQHF

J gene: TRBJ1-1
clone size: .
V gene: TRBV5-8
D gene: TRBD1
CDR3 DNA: TGTGCCAGCAGCCCCCAACCCGACAGGGGGGGCATGAACACTGAAGCTTTCTTT
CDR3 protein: CASSPQPDRGGMNTEAFF

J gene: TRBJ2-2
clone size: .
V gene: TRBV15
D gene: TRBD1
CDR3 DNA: TGTGCCACCAGCAGAGAGGACAGGTCCGGGGAGCTGTTTTTT
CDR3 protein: CATSREDRSGELFF